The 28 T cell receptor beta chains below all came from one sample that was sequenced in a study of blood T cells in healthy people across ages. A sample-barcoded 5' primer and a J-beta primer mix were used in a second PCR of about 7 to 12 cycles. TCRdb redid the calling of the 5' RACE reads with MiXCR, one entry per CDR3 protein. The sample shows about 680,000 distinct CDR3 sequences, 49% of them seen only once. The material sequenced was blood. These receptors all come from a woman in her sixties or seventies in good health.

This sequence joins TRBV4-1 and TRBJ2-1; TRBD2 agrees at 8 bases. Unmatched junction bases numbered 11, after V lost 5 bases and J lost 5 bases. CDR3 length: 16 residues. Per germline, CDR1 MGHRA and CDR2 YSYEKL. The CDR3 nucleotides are TGCGCCAGCAGCTACGGGGGGGGGGAGGAAGACAATGAGCAGTTCTTC. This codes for CASSYGGGEEDNEQFF.

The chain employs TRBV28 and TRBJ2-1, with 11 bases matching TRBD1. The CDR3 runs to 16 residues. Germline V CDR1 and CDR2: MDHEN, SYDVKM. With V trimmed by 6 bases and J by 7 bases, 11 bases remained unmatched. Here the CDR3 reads CASSRGGTGGWNEQFF. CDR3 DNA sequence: TGTGCCAGCAGCAGGGGGGGGACAGGGGGTTGGAATGAGCAGTTCTTC. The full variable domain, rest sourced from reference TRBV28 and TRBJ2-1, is DVKVTQSSRYLVKRTGEKVFLECVQDMDHENMFWYRQDPGLGLRLIYFSYDVKMKEKGDIPEGYSVSREKKERFSLILESASTNQTSMYLCASSRGGTGGWNEQFFGPGTRLTVL.

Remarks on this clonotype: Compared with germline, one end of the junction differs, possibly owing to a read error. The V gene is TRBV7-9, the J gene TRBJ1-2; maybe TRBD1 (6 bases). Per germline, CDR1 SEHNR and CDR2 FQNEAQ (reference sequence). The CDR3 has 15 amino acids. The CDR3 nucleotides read TGTGCCAGCAGCCATATCCGGACAGCTAATTATGGCTACACCTTC. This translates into CASSHIRTANYGYTF.

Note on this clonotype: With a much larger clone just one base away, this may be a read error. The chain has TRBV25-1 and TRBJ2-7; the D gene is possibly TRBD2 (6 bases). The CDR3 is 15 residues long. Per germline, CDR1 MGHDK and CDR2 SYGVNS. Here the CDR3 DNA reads TGTGCCGGCAGTGACTTCGGCGGAGGGGCCTACGAGCAGTACTTC. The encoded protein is CAGSDFGGGAYEQYF.

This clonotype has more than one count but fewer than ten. The CDR3 is CSASEGTSTDTQYF. DNA for the CDR3: TGCAGTGCTAGTGAGGGGACTAGCACAGATACGCAGTATTTT. The chain combines TRBV20-1 with TRBJ2-3, with D possibly TRBD2 on 6 matching bases. Deletions cut 3 bases from V and 0 bases from J, with 10 bases between. Germline CDR1 and CDR2: DFQATT and SNEGSKA (reference sequence). The CDR3 totals 14 residues.

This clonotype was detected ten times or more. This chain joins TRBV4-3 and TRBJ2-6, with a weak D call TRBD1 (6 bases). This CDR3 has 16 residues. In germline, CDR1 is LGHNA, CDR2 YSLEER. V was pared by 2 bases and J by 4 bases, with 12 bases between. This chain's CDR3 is CASSQQQGTGANVLTF. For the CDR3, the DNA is TGCGCCAGCAGCCAACAACAGGGTACAGGGGCCAACGTCCTGACTTTC.

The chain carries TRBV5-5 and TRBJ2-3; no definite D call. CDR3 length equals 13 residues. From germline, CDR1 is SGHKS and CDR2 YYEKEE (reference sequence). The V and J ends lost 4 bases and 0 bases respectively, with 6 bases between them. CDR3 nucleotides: TGTGCCAGCAGCCGGATTAGCACAGATACGCAGTATTTT. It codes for CASSRISTDTQYF.

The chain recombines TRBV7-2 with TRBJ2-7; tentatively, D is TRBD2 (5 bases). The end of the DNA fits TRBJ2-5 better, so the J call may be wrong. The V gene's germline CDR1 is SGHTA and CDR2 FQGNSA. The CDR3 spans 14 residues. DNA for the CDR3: TGTGCCAGCAGCTACTTAGGGTGGGCGGGGACCCAGTACTTC. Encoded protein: CASSYLGWAGTQYF.

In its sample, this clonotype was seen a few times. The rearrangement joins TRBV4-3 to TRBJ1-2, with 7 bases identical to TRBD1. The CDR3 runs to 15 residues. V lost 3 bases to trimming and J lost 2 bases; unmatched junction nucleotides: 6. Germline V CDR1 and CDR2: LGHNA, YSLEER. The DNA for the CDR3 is TGCGCCAGCAGCCAGGATTCACAGGGGAACTATGGCTACACCTTC. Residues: CASSQDSQGNYGYTF.

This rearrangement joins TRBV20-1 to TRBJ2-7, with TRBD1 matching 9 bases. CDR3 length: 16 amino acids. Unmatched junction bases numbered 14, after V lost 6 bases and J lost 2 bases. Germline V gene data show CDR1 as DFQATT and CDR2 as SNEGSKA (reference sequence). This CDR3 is CSARSRGQGIAYEQYF. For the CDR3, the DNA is TGCAGTGCCAGGTCTCGAGGACAGGGGATAGCCTACGAGCAGTACTTC.

CDR3 sequence reads: CSVEGQTREFGNTEAFF. The CDR3 DNA reads TGCAGCGTTGAAGGGCAGACAAGGGAATTCGGAAACACTGAAGCTTTCTTT. J is TRBJ1-1 and V is TRBV29-1; D remains unclear. The ends were cut back, 1 base at V and 2 bases at J, with 20 bases in the middle. The germline CDR1 and CDR2 sequences are SQVTM and ANQGSEA. There are 17 residues in the CDR3.

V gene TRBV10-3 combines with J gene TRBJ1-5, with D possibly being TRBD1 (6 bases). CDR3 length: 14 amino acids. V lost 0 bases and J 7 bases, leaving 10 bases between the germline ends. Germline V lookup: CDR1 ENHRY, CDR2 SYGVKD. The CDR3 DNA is TGTGCCATCAGTGAGTCGCACAGGGCCCAGCCCCAGCATTTT. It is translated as CAISESHRAQPQHF.

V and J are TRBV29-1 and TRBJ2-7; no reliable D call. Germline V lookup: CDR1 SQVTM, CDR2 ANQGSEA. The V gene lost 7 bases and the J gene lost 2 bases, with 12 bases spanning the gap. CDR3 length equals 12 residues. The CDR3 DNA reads TGCAGCGGAGCGATGGTGGCCTACGAGCAGTACTTC. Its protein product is CSGAMVAYEQYF.

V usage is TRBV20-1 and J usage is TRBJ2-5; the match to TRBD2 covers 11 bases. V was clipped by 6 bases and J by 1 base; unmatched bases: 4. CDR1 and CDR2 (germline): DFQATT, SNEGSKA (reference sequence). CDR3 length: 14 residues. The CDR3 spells CSAHGTSGQETQYF. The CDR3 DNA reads TGCAGTGCGCACGGGACTAGCGGCCAAGAGACCCAGTACTTC.

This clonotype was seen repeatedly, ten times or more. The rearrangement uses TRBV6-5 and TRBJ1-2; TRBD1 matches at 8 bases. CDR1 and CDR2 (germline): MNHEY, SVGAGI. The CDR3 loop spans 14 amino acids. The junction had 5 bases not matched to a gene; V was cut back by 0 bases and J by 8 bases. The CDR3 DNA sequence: TGTGCCAGCAGTTACTCGACAGGGGCGGGAGGCTACACCTTC. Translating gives CASSYSTGAGGYTF.

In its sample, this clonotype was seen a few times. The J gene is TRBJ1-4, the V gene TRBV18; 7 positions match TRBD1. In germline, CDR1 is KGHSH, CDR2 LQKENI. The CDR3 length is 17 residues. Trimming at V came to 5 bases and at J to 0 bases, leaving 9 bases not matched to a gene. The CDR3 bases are TGTGCCAGCTCAACTGGACAGGAGGGAGCAACTAATGAAAAACTGTTTTTT. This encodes CASSTGQEGATNEKLFF.

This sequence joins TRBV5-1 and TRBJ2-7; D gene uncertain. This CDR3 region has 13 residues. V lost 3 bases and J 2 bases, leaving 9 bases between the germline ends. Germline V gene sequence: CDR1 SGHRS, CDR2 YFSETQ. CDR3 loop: CASSSIPAYEQYF. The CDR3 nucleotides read TGCGCCAGCAGCTCAATCCCCGCCTACGAGCAGTACTTC.

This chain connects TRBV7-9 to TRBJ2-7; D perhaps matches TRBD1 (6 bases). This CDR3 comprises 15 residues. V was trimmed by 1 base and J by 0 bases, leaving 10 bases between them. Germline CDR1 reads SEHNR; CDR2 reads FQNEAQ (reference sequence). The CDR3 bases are TGTGCCAGCAGCTTAGGACAGGAAGCCTCCTACGAGCAGTACTTC. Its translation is CASSLGQEASYEQYF.

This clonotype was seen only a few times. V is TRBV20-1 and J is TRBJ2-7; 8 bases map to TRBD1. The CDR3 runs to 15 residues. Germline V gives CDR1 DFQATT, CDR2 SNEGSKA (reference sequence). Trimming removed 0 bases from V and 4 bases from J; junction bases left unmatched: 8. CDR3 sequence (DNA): TGCAGTGCTAGAGATGGTCAGGGGGCTTTATACGAGCAGTACTTC. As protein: CSARDGQGALYEQYF.

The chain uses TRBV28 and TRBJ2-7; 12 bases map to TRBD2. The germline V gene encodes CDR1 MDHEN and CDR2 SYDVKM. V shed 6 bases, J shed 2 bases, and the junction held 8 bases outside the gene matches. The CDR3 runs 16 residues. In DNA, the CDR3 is TGTGCCAGCAGCAACGGACTAGCGGGAAGACCCTACGAGCAGTACTTC. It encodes CASSNGLAGRPYEQYF.

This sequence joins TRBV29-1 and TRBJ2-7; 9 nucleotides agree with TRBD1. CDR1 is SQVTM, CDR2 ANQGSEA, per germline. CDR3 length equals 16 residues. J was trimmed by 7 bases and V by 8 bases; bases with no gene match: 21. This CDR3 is CSLRPDEGTGRHEQYF. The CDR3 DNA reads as TGCAGCCTCCGCCCCGACGAAGGGACAGGGAGGCATGAGCAGTACTTC.

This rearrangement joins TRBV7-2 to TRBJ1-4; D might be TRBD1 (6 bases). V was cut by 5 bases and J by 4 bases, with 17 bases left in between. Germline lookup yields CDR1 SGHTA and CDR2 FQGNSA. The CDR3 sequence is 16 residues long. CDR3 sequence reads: CASSLSPGQINEKLFF. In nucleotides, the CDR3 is TGTGCCAGCAGCCTAAGCCCCGGACAGATTAATGAAAAACTGTTTTTT. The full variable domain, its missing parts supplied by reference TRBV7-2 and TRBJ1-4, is GAGVSQSPSNKVTEKGKDVELRCDPISGHTALYWYRQSLGQGLEFLIYFQGNSAPDKSGLPSDRFSAERTGGSVSTLTIQRTQQEDSAVYLCASSLSPGQINEKLFFGSGTQLSVL.

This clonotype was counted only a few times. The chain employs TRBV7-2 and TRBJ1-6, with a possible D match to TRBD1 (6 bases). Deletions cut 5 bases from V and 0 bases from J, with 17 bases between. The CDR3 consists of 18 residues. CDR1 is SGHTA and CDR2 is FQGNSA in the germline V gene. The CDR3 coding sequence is TGTGCCAGCAGCCCCACCCAGGGGACAAGCTCCTATAATTCACCCCTCCACTTT. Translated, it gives CASSPTQGTSSYNSPLHF.

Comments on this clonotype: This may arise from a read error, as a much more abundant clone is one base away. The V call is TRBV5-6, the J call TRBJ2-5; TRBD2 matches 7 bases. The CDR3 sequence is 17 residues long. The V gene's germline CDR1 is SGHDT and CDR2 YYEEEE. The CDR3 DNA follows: TGTGCCAGCAGCTTAGTTATGGCCCGGGAGGCCGGAGAGACCCTGTACTTC. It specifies CASSLVMAREAGETLYF. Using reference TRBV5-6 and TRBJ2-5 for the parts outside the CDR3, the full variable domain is DAGVTQSPTHLIKTRGQQVTLRCSPKSGHDTVSWYQQALGQGPQFIFQYYEEEERQRGNFPDRFSGHQFPNYSSELNVNALLLGDSALYLCASSLVMAREAGETLYFGPGTRLLVL.

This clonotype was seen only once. The CDR3 loop is CASSQGLGNQPQHF. CDR3 in DNA: TGCGCCAGCAGCCAGGGGTTGGGCAATCAGCCCCAGCATTTT. The chain combines TRBV4-3 with TRBJ1-5; D is uncertain. This CDR3 is built from 14 residues. V lost 3 bases and J 2 bases, leaving 8 bases between the germline ends. From germline, CDR1 is LGHNA and CDR2 YSLEER.

The CDR3 loop reads CASSISQASEQYF. The CDR3 bases are TGTGCCAGCAGCATCTCCCAGGCGAGTGAGCAGTACTTC. V usage is TRBV7-9 and J usage is TRBJ2-7; D is unclear. Per germline, CDR1 SEHNR and CDR2 FQNEAQ (reference sequence). V was cut by 5 bases and J by 7 bases, with 15 bases left in between. CDR3 length equals 13 residues.

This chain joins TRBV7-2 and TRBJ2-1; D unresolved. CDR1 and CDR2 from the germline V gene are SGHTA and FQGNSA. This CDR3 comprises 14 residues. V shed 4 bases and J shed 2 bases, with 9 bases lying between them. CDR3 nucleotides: TGTGCCAGCAGCTGGGCAGCTGCCTACAATGAGCAGTTCTTC. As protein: CASSWAAAYNEQFF.

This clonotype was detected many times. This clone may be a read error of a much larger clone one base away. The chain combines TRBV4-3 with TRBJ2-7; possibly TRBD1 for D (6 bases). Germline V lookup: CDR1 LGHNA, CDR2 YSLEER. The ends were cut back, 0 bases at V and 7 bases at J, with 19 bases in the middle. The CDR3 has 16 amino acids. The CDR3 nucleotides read TGCGCCAGCAGCCAAGATCCCCGAGCTCAGAGGGGGGAGCAGTACTTC. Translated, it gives CASSQDPRAQRGEQYF.